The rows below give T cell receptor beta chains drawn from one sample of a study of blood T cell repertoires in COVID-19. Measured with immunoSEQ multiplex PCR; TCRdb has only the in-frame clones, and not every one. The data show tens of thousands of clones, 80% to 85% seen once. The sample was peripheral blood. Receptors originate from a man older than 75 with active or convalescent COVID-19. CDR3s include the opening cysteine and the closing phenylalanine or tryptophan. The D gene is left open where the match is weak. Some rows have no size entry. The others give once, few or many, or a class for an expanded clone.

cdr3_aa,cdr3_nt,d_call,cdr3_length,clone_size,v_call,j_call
CASRPSTMNTEAFF,TGCGCCAGCCGCCCCTCGACTATGAACACTGAAGCTTTCTTT,NA,14,NA,TRBV5-1,TRBJ1-1
CASSPTGAGYEQYF,TGTGCCAGCAGCCCCACAGGGGCCGGTTACGAGCAGTACTTC,TRBD1,14,NA,TRBV7-2,TRBJ2-7
CASSQVFPPRGGHQETQYF,TGCGCCAGCAGCCAAGTGTTCCCTCCTAGGGGGGGACACCAAGAGACCCAGTACTTC,NA,19,NA,TRBV4-1,TRBJ2-5
CASSPSPRNTQYF,TGTGCCAGCAGTCCCAGTCCCAGGAATACGCAGTATTTT,NA,13,NA,TRBV28,TRBJ2-3
CASSQVGGRTLHF,TGTGCCAGCAGCCAAGTGGGAGGCCGTACCCTCCACTTT,NA,13,NA,TRBV3-1/TRBV3-2,TRBJ1-6
CASSLSGTGNTGELFF,TGTGCCAGCAGCCTATCCGGGACAGGGAACACCGGGGAGCTGTTTTTT,TRBD1,16,NA,TRBV7-8,TRBJ2-2
CASSQHYEQYF,TGTGCCAGCAGCCAACACTACGAGCAGTACTTC,NA,11,NA,TRBV3-1/TRBV3-2,TRBJ2-7
CASNDGQRIRETEAFF,TGTGCCAGCAATGATGGTCAGAGGATTCGGGAGACTGAAGCTTTCTTT,NA,16,few,TRBV28,TRBJ1-1
CASSLTGSEKLFF,TGTGCCAGCAGCCTAACAGGGTCTGAAAAACTGTTTTTT,NA,13,NA,TRBV12-3/TRBV12-4,TRBJ1-4
CASSTDGNSNQPQHF,TGTGCCAGTAGTACAGACGGTAATAGCAATCAGCCCCAGCATTTT,NA,15,NA,TRBV19,TRBJ1-5
CAWSADRDQPQHF,TGTGCCTGGAGTGCGGACAGGGATCAGCCCCAGCATTTT,TRBD1,13,NA,TRBV30,TRBJ1-5
CASGKAGLNGYTF,TGTGCCAGCGGCAAGGCAGGGCTGAATGGCTACACCTTC,NA,13,NA,TRBV27,TRBJ1-2
CSASSGRPTDTQYF,TGCAGTGCTAGTAGCGGGAGGCCCACAGATACGCAGTATTTT,TRBD2,14,NA,TRBV20-1,TRBJ2-3
CASSTAHNQPQHF,TGTGCCAGTTCGACAGCACATAATCAGCCCCAGCATTTT,NA,13,NA,TRBV19,TRBJ1-5
CASSLVAGREQYF,TGTGCCAGCAGCTTGGTGGCAGGGCGCGAGCAGTACTTC,NA,13,NA,TRBV5-6,TRBJ2-7
CAISATGQGLSYEQYF,TGTGCCATCAGTGCCACAGGACAGGGGCTTTCCTACGAGCAGTACTTC,TRBD1,16,once,TRBV10-3,TRBJ2-7
CASSLGRTATTMNTEAFF,TGCGCCAGCAGCTTGGGACGGACAGCTACTACTATGAACACTGAAGCTTTCTTT,NA,18,NA,TRBV5-1,TRBJ1-1
CASSQDGGNSPLHF,TGTGCCAGCAGCCAAGATGGAGGGAATTCACCCCTCCACTTT,NA,14,few,TRBV4-2,TRBJ1-6
CASSQGQGEQFF,TGCGCCAGCAGCCAAGGACAGGGCGAGCAGTTCTTC,TRBD1,12,NA,TRBV4-3,TRBJ2-1
CASSLGSSYNEQFF,TGTGCCAGCAGCTTGGGCAGCTCCTACAATGAGCAGTTCTTC,NA,14,NA,TRBV5-5,TRBJ2-1
CASSVEAGGLGEQYF,TGTGCCAGCAGCGTAGAGGCAGGGGGACTTGGCGAGCAGTACTTC,NA,15,few,TRBV9,TRBJ2-7
CASSQELTGRVRTDTQYF,TGCGCCAGCAGCCAAGAACTAACAGGGAGGGTTCGCACAGATACGCAGTATTTT,NA,18,NA,TRBV4-3,TRBJ2-3
CASGRGQLNEQFF,TGTGCTAGTGGGAGGGGACAGTTAAATGAGCAGTTCTTC,TRBD1,13,NA,TRBV12-5,TRBJ2-1
CSVGSSAPLHHEQFF,TGCAGCGTTGGTTCTAGCGCCCCACTCCACCATGAGCAGTTCTTC,NA,15,NA,TRBV29-1,TRBJ2-1